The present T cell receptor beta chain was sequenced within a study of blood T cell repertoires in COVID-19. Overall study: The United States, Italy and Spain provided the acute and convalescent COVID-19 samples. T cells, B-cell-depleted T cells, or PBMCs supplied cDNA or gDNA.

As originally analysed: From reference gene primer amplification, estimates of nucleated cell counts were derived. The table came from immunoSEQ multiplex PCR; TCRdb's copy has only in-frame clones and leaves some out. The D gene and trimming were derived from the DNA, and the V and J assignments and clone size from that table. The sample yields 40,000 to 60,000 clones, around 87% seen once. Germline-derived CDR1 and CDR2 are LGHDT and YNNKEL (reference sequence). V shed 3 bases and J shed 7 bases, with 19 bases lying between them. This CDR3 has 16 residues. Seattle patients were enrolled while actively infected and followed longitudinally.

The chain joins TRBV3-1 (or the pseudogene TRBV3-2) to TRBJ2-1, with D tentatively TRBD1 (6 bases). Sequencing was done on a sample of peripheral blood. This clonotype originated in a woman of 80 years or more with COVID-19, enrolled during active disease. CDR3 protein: CASSQRVGQRVNEQFF. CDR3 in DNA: TGTGCCAGCAGCCAGCGCGTAGGACAGAGGGTGAATGAGCAGTTCTTC.